The TCR beta chain under discussion was sequenced for a study of cytomegalovirus exposure and HLA in healthy donors (dated by TCRdb to about 2017). Describing the broader study: In an earlier analysis of roughly 590 of the donors, 276 Gb of sequence data and just under 120 million unique TCR beta sequences from roughly 200 million T cells were reported. Every discovery cohort repertoire had been produced on one sequencing platform. Of the 398 genotyped donors, 65% to 90% fell in the genetic ancestry cluster associated with self-reported Caucasian donors. The number of donors typed differed by locus, with about 620-630 for A, B, C, DRB1 and DQB1, around 560 for DQA1, 606 for DPA1, and 472 for DPB1. Both class I and class II loci were covered by HLA typing, at four-digit resolution. A separate validation cohort of 100 to 150 different subjects was used in addition to the roughly 700-subject first cohort. Rather than using new phenotypic data, the later analysis identified candidate immune exposures from TCR beta sequences and from how often those sequences occurred across donors. A later analysis re-examined previously published TCR beta repertoires from roughly 720 donors and added high-resolution HLA genotyping to investigate patterns of TCR occurrence. Donor age, sex, ethnicity and CMV serostatus were collected together with the repertoire data. A later genetic analysis took genome-wide SNP genotypes for about 60% of the roughly 670 donors and used that subset as a discovery cohort. The aim of the study was to test whether cataloging public T cell receptors could identify signatures of past pathogen exposure. An early release that covered about 600 HLA-typed donors contained approximately 300 gigabases of sequencing data and around 80 million unique TCR sequences. The T cell repertoires of about 700 subjects were profiled by immunosequencing and related to cytomegalovirus serostatus. The study combined high-throughput TCR immunosequencing, statistical association of individual TCRs with disease status, and machine learning to predict cytomegalovirus infection status. In an earlier analysis of 587 of the donors, high-throughput TCR beta sequencing was used to judge whether each TCR beta V gene segment behaved as functional or pseudogenic. Across under 500 genotyped donors of the cohort, an average of roughly 250,000 unique TCR beta nucleotide sequences per donor were sequenced, and roughly a sixth of those sequences were non-productive. Four or five DR-DQ haplotypes were treated as single units for association and clustering because of strong linkage in the cohort. Results and caveats for the whole study, not just this receptor: The presence/absence analyses assumed that sequencing depth was roughly uniform across donors, and that assumption may not be true. The study gave a list of some 150 TCR beta chains associated with cytomegalovirus. In vitro tests confirmed that a few of the cytomegalovirus-associated TCR beta chains recognize cytomegalovirus antigens. An association between a missense DCLRE1C variant and V-gene and J-gene trimming of TCR beta chains was found in a later genetic analysis and replicated in an independent cohort. The cohort was sequenced for TCR beta chains only, and without alpha or paired-chain data the features that could be detected were limited. When HLA alleles, especially DR and DQ, strongly co-occurred, attributing TCR associations to individual alleles was difficult. In both the original and validation cohorts, the classifier was reported to diagnose cytomegalovirus status with high specificity and sensitivity. In an earlier analysis of some 640 of the donors, most TCR beta V segments were observed in productive rearrangements about 87% or about 30% of the time, broadly matching IMGT annotations. The only immune exposure information available for the cohort was CMV serostatus. Some IMGT-functional V segments, including TRBV6-2 and TRBV6-3, could not be distinguished by the 87-base-pair reads and were therefore excluded. Correlated functional status among segregating V segments might be attributable to linkage disequilibrium, but an unknown experimental factor could not be ruled out. Compared with equally common non-associated chains, HLA-associated TCR beta chains in a later analysis were more clonally expanded and had lower generation probabilities. The earlier analysis of fewer than 750 of the donors excluded 15 to 20 rarely observed V segments, including chromosome 9 orphons, because counts were too low. Compared with the roughly 700-donor mean, donors in an Asian-associated ancestry cluster had fewer N-insertions in productive TCRs, according to a later genetic analysis. A cluster of highly shared sequence variants was judged likely to be a technical artifact of the sequencing pipeline. A further reported finding was that TCR beta sequences accurately predicted the HLA-A and HLA-B alleles for most subjects in the first cohort. In a later analysis, the rate of TCR association differed among HLA loci, with DRB1 alleles having the most associated TCRs and HLA-C alleles having the fewest. It was suggested by the authors that the approach could potentially be generalized to other disease states and immunological phenotypes. According to a later analysis, most CMV-associated TCR beta chains appeared to be HLA-restricted, and the HLA associations seemed to be driven largely by CMV exposure. Most TCR sequences were observed very rarely across donors, whereas some public TCRs were present in many individuals. Because some donors lacked HLA typing at each locus, the association tests relied only on the typed subset. In a later analysis, more than 15,000 TCR beta sequences were associated with specific HLA alleles at a false discovery rate of 0.05. A later analysis reported that several top co-occurrence clusters appeared linked to parvovirus B19, influenza, CMV and Epstein-Barr virus.

The CDR1 and CDR2 encoded by the germline V gene (reference sequence) are MNHEY and SMNVEV. Cut back by 6 bases and 3 bases, the V and J ends lie 15 bases apart. The CDR3 covers 15 residues, taking in both the cysteine and the phenylalanine. Just CDR3 DNA is preserved here, 45 bases in frame from base 1. A remark on this clone: It lacks a known antigen. No qualities accompany the bases; no much larger clone lies one base away.

The cohort comprised 710 or so healthy bone marrow donors. At the time of sampling, all cohort members were nominally healthy, though unrecorded immune exposures were likely present. The donor was CMV seropositive and belonged to the group of 250 to 300 seropositive cohort members. Every donor gave a peripheral blood sample, and the peripheral blood mononuclear cells from that sample were used for TCR beta sequencing. Genomic DNA was extracted from the blood cell samples with the Qiagen DNeasy Blood Extraction Kit. Library method: the immunoSEQ multiplex PCR assay. A mixture of 60 forward primers for TCR Vbeta segments and 13 reverse primers for TCR Jbeta segments was used in the multiplex PCR. The CDR3 region of rearranged TCR beta genes was amplified from genomic DNA by a multiplex PCR assay. The Illumina HiSeq System was used to sequence the amplified TCR beta libraries as 87-base-pair reads. Concerning the study's data processing: A later analysis counted approximately 74 million unique TCR beta chains across the 700 or so repertoires, and roughly 11 million of these chains were shared by at least two donors. To remove PCR and sequencing errors, raw reads were error-corrected and collapsed into unique sequences using a nearest-neighbor algorithm that merged closely related sequences. CDR3 sequences were aligned to IMGT reference sequences to assign V, D and J gene segments. Each retained sequence needed at least a six-nucleotide match to both a V gene segment and a J gene segment. Rearrangements were called productive when the CDR3 lacked stop codons and stayed in frame with V and J; all others were non-productive. Following IMGT convention, CDR3 was defined as the stretch from the second conserved V-encoded cysteine to the conserved J-encoded phenylalanine. Sequences without an unambiguous match to a single V gene segment were excluded from the earlier analysis of 500 to 700 of the donors. An earlier analysis of fewer than 650 of the donors classified V segments as functional when productive rearrangements were above 56.7% and as segregating when the standard deviation between donors was above 5%. A statistical classification framework was developed to diagnose cytomegalovirus status using the catalog of TCR beta chain sequences. In a later analysis, TCR nucleotide sequences were compared against IMGT/GENE-DB human TR gene sequences so that V and J genes could be assigned. Using the TCRdist pipeline, a later analysis assigned CDR3 sequences along with most-parsimonious VDJ recombination scenarios. In a later analysis, every TCR beta chain was defined by the combination of its CDR3 amino acid sequence and its V-gene family, and reads without a unique V-gene family were dropped. As a way to deal with suspected cross-contamination and a sequencing artifact, a later analysis dropped over 550 nucleotide sequences that were highly shared and had low generation probability. A later analysis calculated a clonal expansion index for each public chain from normalized within-repertoire ranks of inferred template counts. In a later analysis, generation probabilities were computed using a VDJ recombination model fitted to out-of-frame rearrangements, and the results were checked against IGoR. In a later analysis, hypergeometric tests were used to score TCR-TCR, TCR-HLA and TCR-CMV co-occurrence, with a repertoire-size bias correction applied to TCR pairs. To estimate false discovery rates, a later analysis permuted the HLA or CMV assignments 20 times. In a later analysis, co-occurring TCRs were grouped using DBSCAN, with TCRdist sequence similarity added in when clustering inside HLA-allele-positive subsets. Repertoires with fewer than 30,000 or more than 120,000 public chains, plus five repertoires with anomalous nucleotide sharing, were excluded from co-occurrence clustering. As stored in TCRdb, this immuneACCESS dataset retains in-frame rearrangements with V and J assigned. A fraction of the clones does not appear; measured against another copy, unresolved V genes explain less than half of the discrepancy, and the remainder lacks a known reason. That table supplies the V and J calls and clone size; D and trimming were determined from the DNA. The sample contains 150,000 to 200,000 clones, approximately 72% of them found a single time. Approximately 7.1% of the sample belongs to the ten largest clones.

Recombination joined TRBV27 with TRBJ1-5; the D segment could be TRBD1, given 5 matching bases. The sequence was obtained from a man aged 35 to 55 in good health and CMV-seropositive. The specimen sequenced was PBMCs. The nucleotide sequence is given as TGTGCCAGCAGGTTGTGGGGGGGTGACAATCAGCCCCAGCATTTT. Its amino acids are CASRLWGGDNQPQHF.